This T cell receptor beta chain stems from a study of T cells in Graves' hyperthyroidism and ophthalmopathy. Study results and limitations: Blood also held most thyroid clonotypes expanded beyond 0.001.

Authors of the study amplified TCR beta CDR3 regions from RNA transcripts. Using the HTBI primer set, a first-round RT-PCR was run on the TCR CDR3. TCRdb analysed the multiplex PCR reads with MiXCR anew, one entry per CDR3 protein. The repertoire holds about 400,000 distinct CDR3 sequences, with 15% to 18% as singletons. Germline V gives CDR1 SGHTA, CDR2 FQGNSA. The V segment lost 6 bases and the J segment 4 bases; nucleotides outside the gene matches: 5. CDR3 length: 13 residues. This clonotype was seen many times. Its antigen is undetermined. Patients aged 18 to 65 with hyperthyroidism were newly diagnosed, with duration under 2 months. Pregnant or lactating patients were excluded, as were those with uncontrolled infection or other autoimmune disease. The PBMCs had their origin in 8.5 to 10 ml of fresh peripheral blood.

The specimen was blood. The receptor's source is a woman aged 18 to 35 with Graves' hyperthyroidism. This chain joins TRBV7-2 and TRBJ2-5, with 7 bases identical to TRBD1. CDR3 nucleotide sequence: TGTGCCAGCAGGTCAACAGGGGCAGAGACCCAGTACTTC. It translates to CASRSTGAETQYF.